This T cell receptor beta chain derives from a study of cytomegalovirus exposure and HLA in healthy donors (dated by TCRdb to the late 2010s). For the wider study: An earlier analysis of roughly 630 of the donors reported 276 Gb of sequence data and about 100 million unique TCR beta sequences from about 200 million T cells. Roughly 300 gigabases of sequencing data and approximately 93 million unique TCR sequences were included in an early release covering roughly 700 HLA-typed donors. Of the 398 genotyped donors, 80% to 90% were placed in the genetic ancestry cluster associated with self-reported Caucasian donors. The aim of the study was to test whether cataloging public T cell receptors could identify signatures of past pathogen exposure. The study used immunosequencing to profile the T cell repertoires of approximately 630 subjects and linked those repertoires to cytomegalovirus serostatus. A separate validation cohort of some 130 different subjects was used in addition to the roughly 700-subject first cohort. High-throughput TCR immunosequencing, statistical association of individual TCRs with disease status, and machine learning were combined to predict cytomegalovirus infection status. A later analysis re-examined previously published TCR beta repertoires from just over 650 donors and added high-resolution HLA genotyping to investigate patterns of TCR occurrence. Rather than using new phenotypic data, the later analysis identified candidate immune exposures from TCR beta sequences and from how often those sequences occurred across donors. An earlier analysis of fewer than 700 of the donors applied high-throughput TCR beta sequencing to assess whether each TCR beta V gene segment acted as functional or pseudogenic. Alongside the repertoire data, information on donor age, sex, ethnicity and CMV serostatus was compiled. A later genetic analysis used genome-wide SNP genotypes for about 65% of the roughly 670 donors, treating that subset as a discovery cohort. All discovery cohort repertoires had been generated on a single sequencing platform. Class I and class II HLA loci were covered by the typing at four-digit resolution. Typing coverage varied by locus: about 620-640 donors for A, B, C, DRB1 and DQB1; roughly 500 for DQA1; some 610 for DPA1; approximately 450 for DPB1. About 5 DR-DQ haplotypes were handled as single units for association and clustering, since linkage in the cohort was strong. Among around 400 genotyped donors of the cohort, an average of approximately 240,000 unique TCR beta nucleotide sequences were sequenced per donor, about a sixth of them non-productive.

The cohort consisted of 650 to 700 healthy bone marrow donors. At the time of sampling, every cohort member was nominally healthy, though immune exposures that went unrecorded were likely present. The donor tested CMV seronegative, placing the donor among the roughly 350 seronegative members of the cohort. Every donor gave a peripheral blood sample, and the peripheral blood mononuclear cells from that sample were used for TCR beta sequencing. Genomic DNA was extracted from the blood cell samples with the Qiagen DNeasy Blood Extraction Kit. Overall study outcomes, separate from this receptor: In a later analysis, HLA-associated TCR beta chains were found to be more clonally expanded and to have lower generation probabilities than equally common non-associated chains. The presence/absence analyses assumed that sequencing depth was roughly uniform across donors, and that assumption may not be true. The sequencing pipeline was judged likely to have produced a cluster of highly shared sequence variants as a technical artifact. In the study, approximately 160 TCR beta chains were listed as associated with cytomegalovirus. Correlated functional status among segregating V segments might be attributable to linkage disequilibrium, but an unknown experimental factor could not be ruled out. Three of the identified cytomegalovirus-associated TCR beta chains were confirmed in vitro to be specific for cytomegalovirus antigens. Because some donors lacked HLA typing at each locus, the association tests relied only on the typed subset. Some IMGT-functional V segments, including TRBV6-2 and TRBV6-3, could not be told apart with the 87-base-pair reads, so those segments were excluded. A later analysis found that most CMV-associated TCR beta chains appeared HLA-restricted, with HLA associations seemingly driven largely by CMV exposure. Cytomegalovirus status was reported to be diagnosed by the classifier with high specificity and sensitivity in both the original and validation cohorts. Strong co-occurrence of HLA alleles, especially DR and DQ, made assigning TCR associations to individual alleles difficult. In a later genetic analysis, fewer N-insertions in productive TCRs were reported among donors in an Asian-associated ancestry cluster than the approximately 710-donor mean. According to a later analysis, parvovirus B19, influenza, CMV and Epstein-Barr virus appeared linked to several top co-occurrence clusters. In a later genetic analysis, a missense DCLRE1C variant was associated with V-gene and J-gene trimming of TCR beta chains, and the association was replicated in an independent cohort. Across donors, most TCR sequences were observed very rarely, whereas some public TCRs were present in many individuals. The earlier analysis of around 600 of the donors excluded some 15 rarely observed V segments, including chromosome 9 orphons, because counts were too low. According to the authors, the approach could potentially be generalized to other disease states and immunological phenotypes. In a later analysis, about 17,000 TCR beta sequences were associated with specific HLA alleles at a false discovery rate of 0.05. In an earlier analysis of around 600 of the donors, most TCR beta V segments appeared in productive rearrangements about 87% or about 30% of the time, broadly matching IMGT annotations. This cohort had only TCR beta chains sequenced, and the lack of alpha or paired-chain data limited which features could be detected. A later analysis found that TCR association rates varied across HLA loci, with DRB1 alleles showing the most associated TCRs and HLA-C alleles the fewest. Immune exposure information for the cohort was limited to CMV serostatus. A further reported finding was that TCR beta sequences accurately predicted the HLA-A and HLA-B alleles for most subjects in the first cohort.

Libraries were prepared through the immunoSEQ multiplex PCR assay. For the multiplex PCR, a mixture combining 60 forward primers for TCR Vbeta segments and 13 reverse primers for TCR Jbeta segments was used. Amplification of the CDR3 region of rearranged TCR beta genes was performed with a multiplex PCR assay on genomic DNA. The Illumina HiSeq System was used to sequence the amplified TCR beta libraries as 87-base-pair reads. The original methods were these. In a later analysis, approximately 74 million unique TCR beta chains were counted across the 500 to 850 repertoires, and roughly 11 million of these chains were shared by at least two donors. Raw reads were error-corrected and collapsed into unique sequences with a nearest-neighbor algorithm that merged closely related sequences to remove PCR and sequencing errors. CDR3 sequences were aligned to IMGT reference sequences to assign V, D and J gene segments. For a sequence to be retained, at least a six-nucleotide match to both a V gene segment and a J gene segment was required. A rearrangement was called productive if the CDR3 had no stop codons and remained in frame with V and J, and every other rearrangement was called non-productive. CDR3 was defined by IMGT convention, running from the second conserved V-encoded cysteine to the conserved J-encoded phenylalanine. Sequences without an unambiguous match to a single V gene segment were excluded from the earlier analysis of almost 600 of the donors. In an earlier analysis of 587 of the donors, V segments were called functional above 56.7% productive rearrangements and were called segregating when the between-donor standard deviation exceeded 5%. A statistical classification framework was built for diagnosing cytomegalovirus status from the catalog of TCR beta chain sequences. In a later analysis, TCR nucleotide sequences were compared against IMGT/GENE-DB human TR gene sequences so that V and J genes could be assigned. In a later analysis, CDR3 sequences and most-parsimonious VDJ recombination scenarios were assigned using the TCRdist pipeline. In a later analysis, every TCR beta chain was defined by the combination of its CDR3 amino acid sequence and its V-gene family, and reads without a unique V-gene family were dropped. A later analysis removed 592 highly shared, low-generation-probability nucleotide sequences to deal with suspected cross-contamination and a sequencing artifact. For each public chain, a later analysis derived a clonal expansion index from normalized ranks of inferred template counts within each repertoire. In a later analysis, generation probabilities were computed with a VDJ recombination model fitted to out-of-frame rearrangements, and the resulting probabilities were checked against IGoR. Hypergeometric tests were used in a later analysis to score TCR-TCR, TCR-HLA and TCR-CMV co-occurrence, with a repertoire-size bias correction applied to the TCR pairs. A later analysis estimated false discovery rates by permuting HLA or CMV assignments 20 times. In a later analysis, co-occurring TCRs were grouped using DBSCAN, with TCRdist sequence similarity added in when clustering inside HLA-allele-positive subsets. Co-occurrence clustering excluded repertoires with fewer than 30,000 or more than 120,000 public chains, plus five with anomalous nucleotide sharing. As stored in TCRdb, this immuneACCESS dataset retains in-frame rearrangements with V and J assigned. A fraction of the clones does not appear; measured against another copy, unresolved V genes explain less than half of the discrepancy, and the remainder lacks a known reason. The D gene and trimming were derived from the DNA, and the V and J assignments and clone size from that table. For this sample there are approximately 120,000 clones; around 82% appear just once. Jointly, the top ten make up around 3.6% of the sample.

V was cut back by 5 bases and J by 4 bases, leaving a gap of 8 bases between them. From the cysteine through the phenylalanine, the CDR3 covers 12 amino acids. Only the CDR3 part of the read is kept: 36 bases, read in frame from the first base. Looking up the germline V gene yields CDR1 SNHLY and CDR2 FYNNEI. Comments on this clone: No cognate antigen has been identified for it. Base qualities were left out, and no much larger clone turns up one base away.

The rearranged chain carries TRBV2 and TRBJ2-5; TRBD2 could be the D gene, as 5 bases match. The sequencing input was PBMCs. This receptor was obtained from a man in his forties or fifties in good health and CMV-seronegative. This receptor carries the CDR3 CASSRRLETQYF. The bases are TGTGCCAGCAGTCGGAGGTTAGAGACCCAGTACTTC.